A single sample is the source of the 13 T cell receptor beta chains below, sequenced in a study of blood T cell repertoires in COVID-19. Sequencing was performed with immunoSEQ multiplex PCR; in TCRdb, only in-frame clones are kept and a portion is missing. The sample holds some 490,000 clones; less than 90% are singletons and the top ten take 6.5% to 9.5%. The material sequenced was PBMCs or T cells enriched from blood (not recorded which). The source is a woman aged 55 to 70 who had recovered from COVID-19.

J is TRBJ1-1 and V is TRBV29-1; perhaps TRBD1 as D (6 bases). Germline values: CDR1 SQVTM, CDR2 ANQGSEA. Trimming removed 6 bases from V and 0 bases from J, with 11 bases in between. The CDR3 is made up of 13 amino acids. Written as DNA, the CDR3 is TGCAGCGTCCGGACAGACTTGAACACTGAAGCTTTCTTT. Protein: CSVRTDLNTEAFF.

The chain uses TRBV2 and TRBJ1-2, with a weak D call TRBD1 (5 bases). CDR3 length: 11 amino acids. V lost 6 bases to trimming and J lost 13 bases, with 15 bases between them. Germline CDR1 and CDR2: SNHLY and FYNNEI. The CDR3 DNA sequence: TGTGCCAGCAGGTGGGACGGGGGAGGCACCTTC. Protein sequence: CASRWDGGGTF.

This chain joins TRBV29-1 and TRBJ2-5, with 8 nucleotides matching TRBD1. The CDR3 runs 19 residues. With V trimmed by 7 bases and J by 2 bases, 24 bases remained unmatched. CDR1 is SQVTM and CDR2 is ANQGSEA in the germline V gene. Written as DNA, the CDR3 is TGCAGCGCCTCGACGGTACAATACCGGGACAGGACACTTCAAGAGACCCAGTACTTC. It translates to CSASTVQYRDRTLQETQYF.

The chain links TRBV2 to TRBJ2-2; 9 nucleotides align to TRBD1. The CDR3 is made up of 16 amino acids. Germline trimming cut 5 bases from V and 4 bases from J; bases unmatched to any gene: 8. Germline V gene data show CDR1 as SNHLY and CDR2 as FYNNEI. The CDR3 region is CASSHPGQGFTGELFF. For the CDR3, the DNA is TGTGCCAGCAGTCATCCGGGACAGGGTTTCACCGGGGAGCTGTTTTTT.

This clone occurred a few times. V gene TRBV28 combines with J gene TRBJ1-4; no clear D gene. V shed 6 bases and J shed 4 bases, with 6 bases lying between them. The CDR3 loop spans 12 amino acids. From germline, CDR1 is MDHEN and CDR2 SYDVKM. This chain's CDR3 is CASSRYNEKLFF. Written as DNA, the CDR3 is TGTGCCAGCAGCCGCTATAATGAAAAACTGTTTTTT.

V gene TRBV5-1 combines with J gene TRBJ2-2; D gene ambiguous. Trimming stripped 5 bases from V and 0 bases from J, with 8 bases between. Germline-derived CDR1 and CDR2 are SGHRS and YFSETQ. The CDR3 totals 14 residues. CDR3 in DNA: TGCGCCAGCAGTCAACAGTCGAACACCGGGGAGCTGTTTTTT. This encodes CASSQQSNTGELFF.

The J gene is TRBJ1-1, the V gene TRBV5-1; D is unresolved. Trimming took off 7 bases at V and 3 bases at J, with 10 bases between the two ends. Germline V lookup: CDR1 SGHRS, CDR2 YFSETQ. The CDR3 totals 12 residues. CDR3 amino acids: CASSYGDTEAFF. The CDR3 DNA follows: TGCGCCAGCTCCTACGGGGACACTGAAGCTTTCTTT.

The rearrangement uses TRBV10-3 and TRBJ1-2; possibly TRBD1 for D (6 bases). The germline V gene encodes CDR1 ENHRY and CDR2 SYGVKD. V lost 2 bases and J lost 5, with 9 bases in between. CDR3 length: 13 residues. The CDR3 spells CAISERGNYGYTF. Written as DNA, the CDR3 is TGTGCCATCAGTGAGAGGGGGAATTATGGCTACACCTTC.

The V call is TRBV29-1, the J call TRBJ2-7; TRBD1 matches 10 bases. Looked up from germline, CDR1 is SQVTM and CDR2 is ANQGSEA. Trimming took 2 bases from V and 2 from J; bases not matched to a gene: 6. The CDR3 runs to 15 residues. The DNA for the CDR3 is TGCAGCGTTGAACCCACGGGACAGGGGACCTACGAGCAGTACTTC. Translating gives CSVEPTGQGTYEQYF.

The rearrangement links TRBV28 to TRBJ1-5; D is unresolved. The CDR3 covers 14 residues. CDR1 is MDHEN and CDR2 is SYDVKM in the germline V gene. The V end was cut by 2 bases, the J end by 4 bases, with 9 bases between. The CDR3 here is CASSLGQENQPQHF. CDR3 DNA sequence: TGTGCCAGCAGTTTAGGGCAGGAAAATCAGCCCCAGCATTTT.

This clone was recorded once. The V gene is TRBV19, the J gene TRBJ1-1; the D is unclear. The CDR3 extends over 15 amino acids. V lost 8 bases, J lost 4 bases, and 20 bases lay in between. Germline CDR1 reads LNHDA; CDR2 reads SQIVND (reference sequence). CDR3 in DNA: TGTGCCAGTTTGGATCTTCGGGGAGGGCGCACTGAAGCTTTCTTT. Translation: CASLDLRGGRTEAFF.

This clone was picked up a small number of times. V and J are TRBV7-9 and TRBJ2-3; D not resolved. Germline V gene lookup returns CDR1 SEHNR and CDR2 FQNEAQ (reference sequence). Deletions cut 0 bases from V and 0 bases from J, with 10 bases between. This CDR3 is built from 16 residues. The CDR3 here is CASSLALAPSTDTQYF. The CDR3 nucleotides are TGTGCCAGCAGCTTAGCCCTGGCTCCTAGCACAGATACGCAGTATTTT.

The chain combines TRBV28 with TRBJ1-4; TRBD1 might be the D (6 bases). The CDR3 is 13 residues long. The V and J ends lost 5 bases and 8 bases respectively, with 12 bases between them. Germline V gives CDR1 MDHEN, CDR2 SYDVKM. CDR3 loop: CASSRAGEEKLFF. CDR3 nucleotides: TGTGCCAGCAGTAGGGCAGGGGAAGAAAAACTGTTTTTT.